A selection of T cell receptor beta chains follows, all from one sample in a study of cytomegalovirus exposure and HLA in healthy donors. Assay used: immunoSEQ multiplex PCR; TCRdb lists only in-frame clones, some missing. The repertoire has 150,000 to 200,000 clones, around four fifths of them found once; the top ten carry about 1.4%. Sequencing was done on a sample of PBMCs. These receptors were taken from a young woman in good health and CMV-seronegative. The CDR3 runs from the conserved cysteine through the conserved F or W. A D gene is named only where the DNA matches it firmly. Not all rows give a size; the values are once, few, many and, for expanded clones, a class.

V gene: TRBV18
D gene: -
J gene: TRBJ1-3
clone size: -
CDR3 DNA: TGTGCCAGCTCACCAGCGGACACCATATATTTT
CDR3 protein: CASSPADTIYF

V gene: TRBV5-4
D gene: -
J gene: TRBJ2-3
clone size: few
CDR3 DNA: TGTGCCAGCAGCTTCACCGGGGAAGGTACGCAGTATTTT
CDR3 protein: CASSFTGEGTQYF

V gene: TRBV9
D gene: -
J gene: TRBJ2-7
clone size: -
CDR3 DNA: TGTGCCAGCAGCCCCCGCGCAACAGGGCTACACGAGCAGTACTTC
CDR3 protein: CASSPRATGLHEQYF

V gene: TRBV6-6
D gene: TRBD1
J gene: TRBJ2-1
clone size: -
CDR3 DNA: TGTGCCAGCAGCCGTCAGGGGGCGGTGAATGGAGAGCAGTTCTTC
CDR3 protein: CASSRQGAVNGEQFF

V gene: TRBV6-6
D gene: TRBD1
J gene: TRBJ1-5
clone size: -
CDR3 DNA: TGTGCCAGCACCCCAGGGGGCGATCAGCCCCAGCATTTT
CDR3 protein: CASTPGGDQPQHF

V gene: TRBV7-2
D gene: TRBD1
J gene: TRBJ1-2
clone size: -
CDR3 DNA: TGTGCCAGCAGCTCCCCTTCGGGACAGCTCTATGGCTACACCTTC
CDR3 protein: CASSSPSGQLYGYTF

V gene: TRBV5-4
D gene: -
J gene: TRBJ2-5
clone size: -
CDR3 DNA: TGTGCCAGCAGCTCCCTAGAGACCCAGTACTTC
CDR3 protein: CASSSLETQYF

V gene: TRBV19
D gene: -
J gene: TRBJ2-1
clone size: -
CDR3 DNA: TGTGCCAGTAGTATTTTAGCACTCCGCTCCTACAATGAGCAGTTCTTC
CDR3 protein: CASSILALRSYNEQFF

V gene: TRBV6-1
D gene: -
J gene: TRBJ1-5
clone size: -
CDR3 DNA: TGTGCCAGCAGTGAATGGATGGTCGCAGGGGGCAATCAGCCCCAGCATTTT
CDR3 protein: CASSEWMVAGGNQPQHF

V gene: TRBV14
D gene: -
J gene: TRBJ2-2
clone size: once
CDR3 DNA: TGTGCCAGCAGCCAGAGAGGGGGGGCCACCGGGGAGCTGTTTTTT
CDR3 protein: CASSQRGGATGELFF

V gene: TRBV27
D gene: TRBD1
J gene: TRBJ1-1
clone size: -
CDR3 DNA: TGTGCCAGCAGTTTACGACGGGACAGGCCCTCCATGAACACTGAAGCTTTCTTT
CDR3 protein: CASSLRRDRPSMNTEAFF

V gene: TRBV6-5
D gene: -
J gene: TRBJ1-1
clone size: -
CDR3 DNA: TGTGCCAGCAGCGGACGTGGAGGGCGAGCTTTCTTT
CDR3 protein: CASSGRGGRAFF

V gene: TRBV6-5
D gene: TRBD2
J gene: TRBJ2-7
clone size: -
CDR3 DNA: TGTGCCAGCAGTTACGGCGGCGGGGGGGCCTCCTACGAGCAGTACTTC
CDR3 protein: CASSYGGGGASYEQYF

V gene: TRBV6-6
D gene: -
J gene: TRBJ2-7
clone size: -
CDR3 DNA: TGTGCCAGCAGTTCGGCAGGGCCCTTTCTCTACGAGCAGTACTTC
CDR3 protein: CASSSAGPFLYEQYF

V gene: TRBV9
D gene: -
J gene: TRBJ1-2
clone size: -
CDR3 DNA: TGTGCCAGCAGCGTGGGTCAGGGGTATGGCTACACCTTC
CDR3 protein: CASSVGQGYGYTF

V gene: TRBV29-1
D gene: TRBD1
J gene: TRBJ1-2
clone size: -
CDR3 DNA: TGCAGCGTCGAAGGGGGCGCCGACTATGGCTACACCTTC
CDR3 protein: CSVEGGADYGYTF

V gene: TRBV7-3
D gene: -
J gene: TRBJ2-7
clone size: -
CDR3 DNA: TGTGCCAGCAGCCCAACGAGTCAGGGCTACGAGCAGTACTTC
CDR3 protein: CASSPTSQGYEQYF

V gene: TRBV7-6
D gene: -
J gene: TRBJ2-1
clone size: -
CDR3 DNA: TGTGCCAGCAGCTTAGGTGGGGCCAGGCGGAATGAGCAGTTCTTC
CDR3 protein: CASSLGGARRNEQFF

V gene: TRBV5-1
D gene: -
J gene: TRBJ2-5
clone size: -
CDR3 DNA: TGCGCCAGCAGCCTTATACGGGAGCAAGAGACCCAGTACTTC
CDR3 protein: CASSLIREQETQYF

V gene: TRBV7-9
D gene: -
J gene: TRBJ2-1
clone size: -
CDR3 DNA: TGTGCCAGCAGTCGTCTAAATAATGAGCAGTTCTTC
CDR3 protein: CASSRLNNEQFF

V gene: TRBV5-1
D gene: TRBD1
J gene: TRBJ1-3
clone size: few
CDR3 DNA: TGCGCCAGCAGCCAGGGACAGGGCGGAAACACCATATATTTT
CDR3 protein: CASSQGQGGNTIYF

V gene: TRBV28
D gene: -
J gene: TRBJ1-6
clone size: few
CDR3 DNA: TGTGCCAGCAGACTCTCGAGCTCCTATAATTCACCCCTCCACTTT
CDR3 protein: CASRLSSSYNSPLHF

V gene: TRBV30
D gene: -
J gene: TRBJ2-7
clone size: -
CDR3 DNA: TGTGCCTGGGTGTCCGCCTACGAGCAGTACTTC
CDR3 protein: CAWVSAYEQYF

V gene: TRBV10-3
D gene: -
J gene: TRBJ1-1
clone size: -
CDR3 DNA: TGTGCCATCAGTGAGCCGCAGGGGAGGGGCACTGAAGCTTTCTTT
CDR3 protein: CAISEPQGRGTEAFF

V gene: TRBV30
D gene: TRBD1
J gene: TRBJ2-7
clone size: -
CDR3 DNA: TGTGCCTGGACGTGGACAGGGACCTACGAGCAGTACTTC
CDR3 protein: CAWTWTGTYEQYF

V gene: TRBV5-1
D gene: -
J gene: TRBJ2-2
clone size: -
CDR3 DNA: TGCGCCAGCAGGTGGTCAGGGGCAGGGGAGCTGTTTTTT
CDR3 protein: CASRWSGAGELFF

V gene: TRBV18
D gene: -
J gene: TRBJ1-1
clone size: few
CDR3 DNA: TGTGCCAGCTCTGCCGCAGAGAACACTGAAGCTTTCTTT
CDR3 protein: CASSAAENTEAFF

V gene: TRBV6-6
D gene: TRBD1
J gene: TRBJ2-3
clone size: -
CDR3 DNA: TGTGCCAGCAGTTACAGGGGGCCGTCGATATCCGATACGCAGTATTTT
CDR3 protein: CASSYRGPSISDTQYF

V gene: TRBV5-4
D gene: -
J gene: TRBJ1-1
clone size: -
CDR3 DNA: TGTGCCAGCAGCTTGGGATCAGGGGTGAACACTGAAGCTTTCTTT
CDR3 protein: CASSLGSGVNTEAFF

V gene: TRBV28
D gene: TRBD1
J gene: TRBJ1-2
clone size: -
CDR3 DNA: TGTGCCAGCAGTTTCGGAGCCGGGACAGGGGATGGCTACACCTTC
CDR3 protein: CASSFGAGTGDGYTF

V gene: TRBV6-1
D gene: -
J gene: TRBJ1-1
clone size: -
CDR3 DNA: TGTGCCAGCAAATTACAGGAAAACACTGAAGCTTTCTTT
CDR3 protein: CASKLQENTEAFF

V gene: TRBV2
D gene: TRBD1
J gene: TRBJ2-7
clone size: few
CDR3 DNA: TGTGCCAGCCGGGACAGGGGTAACGAGCAGTACTTC
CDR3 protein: CASRDRGNEQYF

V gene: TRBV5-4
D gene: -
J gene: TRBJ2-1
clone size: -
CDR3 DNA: TGCGCCAGCAGCTTACAGGTAAACTACAATGAGCAGTTCTTC
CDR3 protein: CASSLQVNYNEQFF

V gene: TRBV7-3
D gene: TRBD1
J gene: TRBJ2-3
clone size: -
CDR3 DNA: TGTGCCAGCAGCCCCGGGACAGGGAGGGCAGATACGCAGTATTTT
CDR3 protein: CASSPGTGRADTQYF

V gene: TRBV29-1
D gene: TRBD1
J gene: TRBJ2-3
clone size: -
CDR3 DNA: TGCAGCGTTGGGGAAGGGGGCGCAAATACGCAGTATTTT
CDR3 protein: CSVGEGGANTQYF

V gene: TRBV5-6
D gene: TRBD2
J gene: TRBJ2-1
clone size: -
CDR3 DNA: TGTGCCAGCAGCTTGAGCGGGGGATGGAATGAGCAGTTCTTC
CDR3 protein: CASSLSGGWNEQFF

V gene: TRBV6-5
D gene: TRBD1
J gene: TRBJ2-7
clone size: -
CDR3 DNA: TGTGCCAGCAGCTTCGGGACAGTCCCTCTGTCCGAGCAGTACTTC
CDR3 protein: CASSFGTVPLSEQYF

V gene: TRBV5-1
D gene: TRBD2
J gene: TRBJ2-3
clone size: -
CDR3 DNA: TGCGCCAGCAGTACCGGGACTAGCGGTGTGGATACGCAGTATTTT
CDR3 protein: CASSTGTSGVDTQYF

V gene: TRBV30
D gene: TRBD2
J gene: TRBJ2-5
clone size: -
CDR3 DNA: TGTGCCTGGGCCCCGGGGGCCTGGACTAGCGGCCACCAAGAGACCCAGTACTTC
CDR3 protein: CAWAPGAWTSGHQETQYF

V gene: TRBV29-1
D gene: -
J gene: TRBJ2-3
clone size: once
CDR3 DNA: TGCAGCGTTGTGAGGGATGACACAGATACGCAGTATTTT
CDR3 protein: CSVVRDDTDTQYF